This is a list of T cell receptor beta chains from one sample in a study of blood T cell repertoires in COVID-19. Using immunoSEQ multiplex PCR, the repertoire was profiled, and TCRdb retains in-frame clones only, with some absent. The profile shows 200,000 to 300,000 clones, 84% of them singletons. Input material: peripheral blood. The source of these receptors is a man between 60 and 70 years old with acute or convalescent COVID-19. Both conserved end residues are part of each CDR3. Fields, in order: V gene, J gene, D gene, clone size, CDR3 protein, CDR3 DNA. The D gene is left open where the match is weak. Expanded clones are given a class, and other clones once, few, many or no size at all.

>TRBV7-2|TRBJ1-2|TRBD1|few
CASSSVTGVSGYTF
TGTGCCAGCAGCTCGGTAACAGGGGTCTCTGGCTACACCTTC
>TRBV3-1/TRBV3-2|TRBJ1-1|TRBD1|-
CASSQGRGQGVEAFF
TGTGCCAGCAGCCAAGGAAGGGGACAGGGGGTTGAAGCTTTCTTT
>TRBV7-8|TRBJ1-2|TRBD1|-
CASSFRGRGGYTF
TGTGCCAGCAGCTTCAGGGGGCGAGGGGGCTACACCTTC
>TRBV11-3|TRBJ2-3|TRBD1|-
CASSSGQGFTDTQYF
TGTGCCAGCAGCTCGGGACAGGGGTTCACAGATACGCAGTATTTT
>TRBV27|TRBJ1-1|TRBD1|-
CASSPWTGTLNTEAFF
TGTGCCAGCAGTCCGTGGACAGGGACTTTGAACACTGAAGCTTTCTTT
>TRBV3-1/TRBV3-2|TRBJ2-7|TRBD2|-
CASTSGRANLIYEQYF
TGTGCCAGTACTAGCGGGAGGGCCAACTTAATCTACGAGCAGTACTTC
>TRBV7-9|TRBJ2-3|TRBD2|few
CASSSPTSGGDTDTQYF
TGTGCCAGCAGCTCTCCGACTAGCGGGGGGGACACAGATACGCAGTATTTT
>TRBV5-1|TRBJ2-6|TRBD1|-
CASSLEGGRGYSGANVLTF
TGCGCCAGCAGCTTGGAAGGCGGCAGGGGGTACTCTGGGGCCAACGTCCTGACTTTC
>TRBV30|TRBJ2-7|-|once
CAWSPTSNEQYF
TGTGCCTGGAGCCCCACAAGTAACGAGCAGTACTTC
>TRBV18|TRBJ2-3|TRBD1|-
CASSPGDRGPTDTQYF
TGTGCCAGCTCACCGGGGGACAGGGGGCCTACAGATACGCAGTATTTT
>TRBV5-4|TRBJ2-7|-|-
CASSPEGLYEQYF
TGTGCCAGCAGCCCGGAGGGACTCTACGAGCAGTACTTC
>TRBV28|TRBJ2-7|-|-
CASSFSWSSYEQYF
TGTGCCAGCAGTTTCAGTTGGAGCTCCTACGAGCAGTACTTC
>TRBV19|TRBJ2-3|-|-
CASTIQWGVGTDTQYF
TGTGCCAGTACCATTCAGTGGGGGGTCGGCACAGATACGCAGTATTTT
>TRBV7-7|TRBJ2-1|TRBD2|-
CASSLDSGEGDNEQFF
TGTGCTAGCAGCTTAGATAGCGGGGAAGGGGACAATGAGCAGTTCTTC
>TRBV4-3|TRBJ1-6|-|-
CASSPWENSGAGEDSPLHF
TGCGCCAGCAGCCCCTGGGAGAACAGTGGTGCGGGAGAGGATTCACCCCTCCACTTT
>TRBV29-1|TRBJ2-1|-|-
CSVAEWSYNEQFF
TGCAGCGTTGCGGAGTGGTCCTACAATGAGCAGTTCTTC
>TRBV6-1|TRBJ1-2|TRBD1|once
CASSGQGLRTNYGYTF
TGTGCCAGCAGTGGACAGGGCTTGCGTACTAACTATGGCTACACCTTC
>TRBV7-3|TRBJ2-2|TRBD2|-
CASSLRQRDNTGELFF
TGTGCCAGCAGCTTAAGACAGCGGGATAACACCGGGGAGCTGTTTTTT